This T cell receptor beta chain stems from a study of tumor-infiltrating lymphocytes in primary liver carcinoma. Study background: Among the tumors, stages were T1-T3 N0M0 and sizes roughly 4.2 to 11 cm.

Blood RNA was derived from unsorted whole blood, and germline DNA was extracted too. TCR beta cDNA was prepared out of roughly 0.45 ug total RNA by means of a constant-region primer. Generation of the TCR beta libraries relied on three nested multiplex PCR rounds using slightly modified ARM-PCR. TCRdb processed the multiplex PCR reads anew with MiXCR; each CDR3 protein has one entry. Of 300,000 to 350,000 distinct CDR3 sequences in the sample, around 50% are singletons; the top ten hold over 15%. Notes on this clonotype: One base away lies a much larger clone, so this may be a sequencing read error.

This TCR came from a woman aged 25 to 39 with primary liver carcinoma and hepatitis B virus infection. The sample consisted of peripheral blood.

The chain's CDR3 is CASNTRTTDQPQHF. DNA for the CDR3: TGTGCCAGCAATACCAGGACCACCGATCAGCCCCAGCATTTT. V is TRBV6-1 and J is TRBJ1-5, with D hard to call. Germline assignment: CDR1 MNHNS and CDR2 SASEGT. The CDR3 consists of 14 residues. V was pared by 7 bases and J by 5 bases, with 15 bases between.